This is a list of T cell receptor beta chains from one sample in a study of Graves' ophthalmopathy and Graves' hyperthyroidism. A single record per CDR3 protein comes from TCRdb applying MiXCR to the multiplex PCR reads. The repertoire has 600,000 to 950,000 distinct CDR3 sequences, around 40% of them found once; the top ten carry 40% to 55%. Input material: peripheral blood. The receptors were gathered from an adult man with Graves' ophthalmopathy. Both conserved end residues are part of each CDR3. A D gene is named only where the DNA matches it firmly. Clone size is given for some rows only: seen once, a few or many times, or a class if the clone is expanded.

clone size	D gene	V gene	J gene	CDR3 protein	CDR3 DNA
few	TRBD1	TRBV6-5	TRBJ2-2	CASSPQGGNGELFF	TGTGCCAGCAGTCCACAGGGGGGTAACGGGGAGCTGTTTTTT
few	NA	TRBV14	TRBJ1-1	CASSQGTIAEAFF	TGTGCCAGCAGCCAAGGGACTATAGCTGAAGCTTTCTTT
NA	TRBD2	TRBV2	TRBJ2-5	CASSQDMRGGLETQYF	TGTGCCAGCAGCCAAGACATGCGGGGGGGCCTAGAGACCCAGTACTTC
many	NA	TRBV10-1	TRBJ1-1	CASSESGRLEAFF	TGCGCCAGCAGTGAGTCCGGACGGCTTGAAGCTTTCTTT
NA	NA	TRBV15	TRBJ2-7	CASVNSPASVEQYF	TGTGCCAGCGTTAACAGCCCAGCTTCGGTCGAGCAGTACTTC
NA	NA	TRBV20-1	TRBJ2-6	CSARGSSGANALTF	TGCAGTGCTAGAGGCTCCTCTGGGGCCAACGCCCTGACTTTC
NA	NA	TRBV2	TRBJ1-4	CASSGVGEKLFF	TGTGCCAGCAGTGGCGTGGGAGAAAAACTGTTTTTT
many	NA	TRBV20-1	TRBJ2-5	CSAMDWQETQYF	TGCAGTGCGATGGACTGGCAAGAGACCCAGTACTTC
many	NA	TRBV29-1	TRBJ2-5	CSSKGELTWEETQYF	TGCAGCTCAAAGGGGGAGTTGACTTGGGAAGAGACCCAGTACTTC
NA	TRBD1	TRBV7-9	TRBJ2-7	CASSGEDREISLEQYF	TGTGCCAGCAGCGGGGAGGACAGGGAGATTTCGTTGGAGCAGTACTTC
NA	TRBD2	TRBV11-2	TRBJ2-3	CASSTGTSGRAGTDTQYF	TGTGCCAGCAGCACCGGGACTAGCGGGAGGGCCGGCACAGATACGCAGTATTTT
NA	NA	TRBV2	TRBJ1-5	CASSLDLGRGQPQHF	TGTGCCAGCAGTTTAGACCTGGGCAGGGGACAGCCCCAGCATTTT